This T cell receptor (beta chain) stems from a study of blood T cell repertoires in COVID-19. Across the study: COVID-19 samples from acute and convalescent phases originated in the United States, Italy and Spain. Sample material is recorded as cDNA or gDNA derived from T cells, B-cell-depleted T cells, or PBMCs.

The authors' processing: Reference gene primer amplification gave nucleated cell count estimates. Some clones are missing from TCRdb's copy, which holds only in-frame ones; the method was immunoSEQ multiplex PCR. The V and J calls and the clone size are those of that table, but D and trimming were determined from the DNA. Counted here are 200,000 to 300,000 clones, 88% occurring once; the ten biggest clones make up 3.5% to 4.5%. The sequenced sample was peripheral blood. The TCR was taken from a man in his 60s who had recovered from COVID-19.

CDR3 DNA sequence: TGTGCCAGCAAAGAGGAAGGAGAGTTGGGTTCACCCCTCCACTTT. Translation: CASKEEGELGSPLHF. The chain couples TRBV7-9 to TRBJ1-6; D is unclear. This CDR3 spans 15 amino acids. V was cut by 7 bases and J by 9 bases, with 19 bases left in between. From germline, CDR1 is SEHNR and CDR2 FQNEAQ (reference sequence).